This entry concerns a single T cell receptor (delta chain). This clone appeared a few times. The clone's antigen remains unknown. No qualities accompany the bases; no much larger clone lies one base away. This specimen belongs to a study of fetal and pediatric gammadelta thymocytes (dated by TCRdb to 2021 to 2024). Context from the whole study: To strengthen a single-cell study of gammadelta thymocyte development, the researchers used bulk gammadelta thymocyte repertoires that mixed previously published data with newly generated, unpublished data. Bulk TCR repertoire data were included to raise the number of subjects and reinforce the CDR3 publicity analysis. Bulk gammadelta thymocyte repertoires combined previously published data (refs 27,28) with unpublished data. The bulk gammadelta thymocyte repertoire set covered some 10 subjects in total, 3 fetal thymus donors and 7 pediatric thymus donors. Study-wide conclusions, independent of this receptor: Compared with post-natal repertoires, fetal gammadelta thymocyte repertoires were previously reported to be enriched for TRDV2, TRGV8 and TRGV9 usage, low N additions and public CDR3s.

The CDR1 and CDR2 encoded by the germline V gene are TSWWSYY and QGS. V is trimmed back by 4 bases and J by 10 bases, and the junction contains 26 bases that no gene match accounts for. Taken from cysteine to phenylalanine, the CDR3 has 20 residues. Of the read, only the CDR3 DNA is kept; its 60 bases are in frame from base 1. The data were produced on an Illumina MiSeq. Per the authors' processing: For the publicity analysis, the Vgamma9Vdelta2 and nonVgamma9Vdelta2 bulk CDR3 files from each subject were merged to form one combined repertoire per subject. CDR3 publicity was scored from 0 to 19 by checking each amino acid sequence across 9 single-cell datasets and some 11 bulk repertoires, using base R and dplyr. Identical DNA sequences were merged into single rows after TCRdb reprocessed the public reads with CATT. None of the V and J calls come from the authors' own analysis; TCRdb made them. A total of thousands of delta-chain clones appear in this sample, under 25% of them only once. About 4.4% of the sample is in the top ten clones.

Thymocytes were stained with Zombie NIR viability dye and antibodies against CD3 (UCHT1), TCRgammadelta (11F2), TCRVgamma9 (IMMU360) and TCRVdelta2 (IMMU389). From human fetal and pediatric thymuses, sorted Vgamma9Vdelta2 and nonVgamma9Vdelta2 gammadelta thymocytes were used to generate bulk TRD and TRG CDR3 repertoires separately. In Belgium, pediatric thymus tissue was obtained from children undergoing cardiac surgery. The pediatric thymus donors in the study ranged in age from roughly 1 to 11 years. Thymic cell suspensions from fetal and post-natal thymuses were prepared as previously described. NonVgamma9Vdelta2 thymocytes were sorted as CD3+ gammadeltaTCR+ cells that did not have the Vgamma9+Vdelta2+ phenotype. A FACS Aria III cell sorter (BD Biosciences) was used to carry out the cell sorting.

Sequencing was carried out using non-Vgamma9Vdelta2 gamma-delta T cells from the thymus. The cell subset or site label of this sample denotes: CD3+gammadeltaTCR+ thymocytes not co-expressing Vgamma9 and Vdelta2. This clonotype was sampled from a child who underwent cardiac surgery and was recorded as healthy. The sequence joins TRDV1 to TRDJ1; the central 11 bases match TRDD3. The nucleotide sequence reads TGTGCTCTTGGGGTCCGCCTTCCTAGGCTGTGGGGTGGGGGATACGGAGTACTCATCTTT. Its translation reads: CALGVRLPRLWGGGYGVLIF.